This TCR beta chain emerged from a study of graft-versus-host responses after intestinal transplantation. Trimming at V came to 4 bases and at J to 6 bases, leaving 6 bases not matched to a gene. CDR3 size: 14 residues. The germline CDR1 and CDR2 sequences are SGHRS and YFSETQ. TCRdb's table, derived via immunoSEQ multiplex PCR, lists solely in-frame clones and lacks some. The table includes 10,000 to 15,000 clones, about 31% detected once. The study plated about 200,000 CFSE-labeled responders with about 200,000 irradiated, violet-dye-labeled stimulators. Sorting after the reaction isolated proliferating CFSE-low CD3+CD4+ and CD3+CD8+ responders. This clone was detected many times. General study findings and limits: The recipient marrow held GvH clones, and some of them showed up first in ileum or blood.

The sample in question was alloreactive CD8+ T cells from a mixed lymphocyte reaction culture, obtained before intestinal transplant. Subset meaning: CFSE-low proliferating T cells sorted from roughly six-day pre-transplant mixed lymphocyte reaction (GvH or HvG direction). This TCR was sampled from a human patient who received an intestinal transplant. The V call is TRBV5-1, the J call TRBJ2-1; 8 bases are a match to TRBD2. The CDR3 region is CASSGGLGGNEQFF. CDR3 nucleotides: TGCGCCAGCAGCGGGGGACTAGGGGGCAATGAGCAGTTCTTC.